One and the same sample provided the 23 T cell receptor beta chains below, sequenced in a study of T cells after yellow fever vaccination. A single record per CDR3 protein comes from TCRdb applying MiXCR to the 5' RACE reads. Among hundreds of thousands of distinct CDR3 sequences listed, roughly an eighth were seen once. Sequencing used PBMCs, obtained on the day of the yellow fever booster vaccination. These receptors were taken from a young man who received the YFV17D yellow fever vaccine.

This rearrangement joins TRBV4-2 to TRBJ2-5; 8 nucleotides align to TRBD2. CDR1 is LGHNA and CDR2 is YNFKEQ in the germline V gene. There are 17 residues in the CDR3. The ends lost 1 base at V and 6 bases at J; junction bases unmatched: 13. The CDR3 coding sequence is TGTGCCAGCAGCCAAGGAAATAGCGGGATCCTGGGAAAGACCCAGTACTTC. Amino acids: CASSQGNSGILGKTQYF.

This clonotype was seen at least ten times. The chain joins TRBV11-2 to TRBJ2-7; no clear D. With 0 bases removed from V and 2 bases from J, the gap between germline ends came to 5 bases. Germline V lookup: CDR1 SGHAT, CDR2 FQNNGV. There are 13 residues in the CDR3. The CDR3 is CASSLDLAYEQYF. The CDR3 coding sequence is TGTGCCAGCAGCTTAGATCTAGCCTACGAGCAGTACTTC.

The chain uses TRBV3-1 and TRBJ2-3; D is unresolved. Germline CDR1 LGHDT, CDR2 YNNKEL (reference sequence). V was pared by 8 bases and J by 7 bases, with 28 bases between. The CDR3 extends over 17 amino acids. The DNA of the CDR3 is TGTGCCAGCTCCCAAGCTCGAGACGTCGCTCCTTTCAATACGCAGTATTTT. It yields the protein CASSQARDVAPFNTQYF.

The V gene is TRBV5-6, the J gene TRBJ1-1; D gene uncertain. V shed 2 bases and J shed 3 bases, with 14 bases lying between them. This CDR3 has 15 amino acids. CDR1 SGHDT and CDR2 YYEEEE come from the germline V gene. The DNA of the CDR3 is TGTGCCAGCAGCTTCATTGGTCAGTCGGACACTGAAGCTTTCTTT. Encoded protein: CASSFIGQSDTEAFF. Full variable domain (missing parts from reference TRBV5-6 and TRBJ1-1): DAGVTQSPTHLIKTRGQQVTLRCSPKSGHDTVSWYQQALGQGPQFIFQYYEEEERQRGNFPDRFSGHQFPNYSSELNVNALLLGDSALYLCASSFIGQSDTEAFFGQGTRLTVV.

This clonotype has just a few counts. The CDR3 coding sequence is TGCAGTGCTAGAGATCTTGGGGATGAGCAGTTCTTC. Translation: CSARDLGDEQFF. This sequence joins TRBV20-1 and TRBJ2-1; D gene ambiguous. The CDR3 is made up of 12 amino acids. V lost 0 bases to trimming and J lost 8 bases, with 8 bases between them. Germline values: CDR1 DFQATT, CDR2 SNEGSKA (reference sequence).

This clonotype was found a few times. DNA of the CDR3: TGTGCCAGTAGTATAGAAGGACGGCCCGGAGCCTACGAGCAGTACTTC. Amino acids: CASSIEGRPGAYEQYF. This chain connects TRBV19 to TRBJ2-7, with unresolved D. V shed 0 bases and J shed 2 bases, with 14 bases lying between them. Germline lookup yields CDR1 LNHDA and CDR2 SQIVND (reference sequence). CDR3 length: 16 residues.

V usage is TRBV6-2 or TRBV6-3 and J usage is TRBJ1-5; D ambiguous. CDR1 is MNHEY and CDR2 is SVGEGT in the germline V gene. CDR3 length: 14 residues. With 6 bases removed from V and 2 bases from J, the gap between germline ends came to 11 bases. In DNA, the CDR3 is TGTGCCAGCAGCTTGGTGAGCCGCAATCAGCCCCAGCATTTT. Amino acid sequence: CASSLVSRNQPQHF.

This clonotype was counted ten times or more. The chain couples TRBV20-1 to TRBJ1-2; D possibly corresponds to TRBD1 (6 bases). The CDR3 has 16 residues. The V gene's germline CDR1 is DFQATT and CDR2 SNEGSKA (reference sequence). Trimming cost V 0 bases and J 4 bases, with 18 bases left between them. CDR3 sequence (DNA): TGCAGTGCTAGAGATATGGGGGCCCGCGGGGGCTATGGCTACACCTTC. Its protein is CSARDMGARGGYGYTF.

The sample holds a few counts of this clonotype. V gene TRBV9 combines with J gene TRBJ2-1; 11 nucleotides align to TRBD2. Trimming removed 0 bases from V and 5 bases from J; junction bases left unmatched: 4. The CDR3 sequence is 16 residues long. Germline CDR1 SGDLS, CDR2 YYNGEE. CDR3: CASSVVLAGVNNEQFF. DNA for the CDR3: TGTGCCAGCAGCGTAGTACTAGCGGGAGTTAACAATGAGCAGTTCTTC.

This clonotype was counted a few times. The chain carries TRBV12-3 or TRBV12-4 and TRBJ2-5; no reliable D call. The CDR3 runs 13 residues. Trimming took 1 base from V and 4 from J, leaving 7 bases between them. The DNA of the CDR3 is TGTGCCAGCAGTTTAGGAAATCGAGAGACCCAGTACTTC. Protein: CASSLGNRETQYF.

The table lists this clonotype with a few counts. The chain employs TRBV5-1 and TRBJ2-7, with a possible D match to TRBD1 (6 bases). The CDR3 extends over 14 amino acids. The germline gives CDR1 SGHRS, CDR2 YFSETQ. V was cut by 3 bases and J by 3 bases, with 13 bases left in between. This chain's CDR3 is CASSSSTGIYEQYF. CDR3 nucleotides: TGCGCCAGCAGCTCCTCCACAGGGATCTACGAGCAGTACTTC.

There are a few counts of this clonotype. The chain couples TRBV7-2 to TRBJ2-5, with TRBD1 matching 9 bases. The CDR3 spans 15 residues. CDR1 and CDR2 (germline): SGHTA, FQGNSA. The ends lost 1 base at V and 5 bases at J; junction bases unmatched: 5. For the CDR3, the DNA is TGTGCCAGCAGCTTAGTACAGGGGGCCAGGGAGACCCAGTACTTC. Its protein is CASSLVQGARETQYF. Full variable domain (outside the CDR3, taken from reference TRBV7-2 and TRBJ2-5): GAGVSQSPSNKVTEKGKDVELRCDPISGHTALYWYRQSLGQGLEFLIYFQGNSAPDKSGLPSDRFSAERTGGSVSTLTIQRTQQEDSAVYLCASSLVQGARETQYFGPGTRLLVL.

This clonotype has at least ten counts. V and J are TRBV7-2 and TRBJ2-5; 12 nucleotides align to TRBD2. The J segment lost 5 bases and the V segment lost 2 bases, leaving 6 bases of the junction unmatched. Per the germline V gene, CDR1 is SGHTA and CDR2 is FQGNSA. This CDR3 is 16 amino acids long. The CDR3 sequence: CASSLLASGRVETQYF. The CDR3 DNA reads as TGTGCCAGCAGCTTATTGGCTAGCGGGAGGGTTGAGACCCAGTACTTC.

The gene calls are TRBV5-5 and TRBJ2-7; no clear D. V gave up 6 bases and J gave up 6 bases, with 13 bases separating them. This CDR3 spans 12 amino acids. The germline CDR1 and CDR2 sequences are SGHKS and YYEKEE (reference sequence). CDR3 amino acids: CASNGAVPEQYF. DNA of the CDR3: TGTGCCAGCAACGGTGCGGTTCCCGAGCAGTACTTC.

This clonotype has more than one count but fewer than ten. This chain links TRBV7-2 with TRBJ2-7; D not resolved. The length of the CDR3 is 13 residues. The germline gives CDR1 SGHTA, CDR2 FQGNSA. The V end was cut by 2 bases, the J end by 4 bases, with 9 bases between. The CDR3 DNA reads as TGTGCCAGCAGCTTAAAAGACAAATACGAGCAGTACTTC. It yields the protein CASSLKDKYEQYF.

This clonotype turned up a few times. V gene TRBV7-9 combines with J gene TRBJ1-5; TRBD1 might be the D (6 bases). Germline V gene lookup returns CDR1 SEHNR and CDR2 FQNEAQ (reference sequence). Between the trimmed V and J ends, which lost 5 bases and 6 bases, there was a span of 8 bases. This CDR3 has 12 amino acids. CDR3 sequence: CASSRDIQPQHF. DNA of the CDR3: TGTGCCAGCAGCCGGGACATTCAGCCCCAGCATTTT.

This chain's CDR3 is CASSLRNSGNTIYF. The CDR3 DNA is TGTGCCAGCAGCTTGCGGAACTCTGGAAACACCATATATTTT. The gene calls are TRBV5-5 and TRBJ1-3; D not resolved. CDR3 length: 14 residues. With 1 base removed from V and 0 bases from J, the gap between germline ends came to 5 bases. CDR1 and CDR2 from the germline V gene are SGHKS and YYEKEE (reference sequence).

This clonotype was seen a handful of times. The genes are TRBV6-5 and TRBJ2-7; 8 positions agree with TRBD1. There are 14 residues in the CDR3. The V gene's germline CDR1 is MNHEY and CDR2 SVGAGI. The V segment lost 3 bases and the J segment 3 bases; nucleotides outside the gene matches: 4. CDR3: CASSYWTGHYEQYF. Here the CDR3 DNA reads TGTGCCAGCAGTTATTGGACAGGGCACTACGAGCAGTACTTC.

This clonotype occurred a few times. V is TRBV20-1 and J is TRBJ2-7; 8 bases line up with TRBD2. CDR1 is DFQATT and CDR2 is SNEGSKA in the germline V gene (reference sequence). Trimming cost V 8 bases and J 5 bases; bases outside gene matches: 11. CDR3 length equals 13 residues. This chain's CDR3 is CSPRQAGVHEQYF. CDR3 nucleotides: TGCAGTCCGCGGCAAGCGGGAGTGCACGAGCAGTACTTC.

This clonotype was observed a handful of times. The chain combines TRBV15 with TRBJ2-7; no clear D gene. The CDR3 runs 13 residues. V was pared by 3 bases and J by 5 bases, with 11 bases between. CDR1 is LNHNV, CDR2 YYDKDF, per germline (reference sequence). The CDR3 DNA reads TGTGCCACCAGCAGGTTTCTAGGAGACGAGCAGTACTTC. Translating it yields CATSRFLGDEQYF.

This clonotype was recorded at least ten times. The chain couples TRBV20-1 to TRBJ2-1; D may be TRBD2 (5 bases). The germline CDR1 and CDR2 sequences are DFQATT and SNEGSKA (reference sequence). CDR3 size: 11 residues. Trimming pared 3 bases from V and 7 bases from J, leaving 7 bases between. The CDR3: CSASRGNEQFF. The CDR3 DNA follows: TGCAGTGCTAGTCGCGGGAATGAGCAGTTCTTC.

This clonotype was seen a handful of times. The rearrangement links TRBV10-3 to TRBJ2-5, with no clear D. The CDR3 has 12 residues. Trimming cost V 2 bases and J 5 bases, with 6 bases left between them. In germline, CDR1 is ENHRY, CDR2 SYGVKD. CDR3 DNA: TGTGCCATCAGTGAGCCTCCCGAGACCCAGTACTTC. This translates into CAISEPPETQYF.

The J gene is TRBJ1-1, the V gene TRBV5-5; D might be TRBD1 (5 bases). The ends were cut back, 4 bases at V and 5 bases at J, with 12 bases in the middle. CDR3 length equals 13 residues. In germline, CDR1 is SGHKS, CDR2 YYEKEE (reference sequence). CDR3 bases: TGTGCCAGCAGCCGGGGGGGAACGACTGAAGCTTTCTTT. It encodes CASSRGGTTEAFF.